These 11 T cell receptor beta chains share one sample of origin, sequenced in a study of blood T cell repertoires in COVID-19 (dated by TCRdb to the early 2020s). Library preparation used the immunoSEQ multiplex PCR assay. TCRdb stores this immuneACCESS table with in-frame sequences only. Part of the clones is absent; in the studies checked, under half of the shortfall reflects unresolved V genes, and no reason is known for the rest. Within this sample are about 170,000 clones, with 80% to 90% of them counted one time only. The ten largest clones take up around 3.6% of the sample. The sample consisted of PBMCs or T cells enriched from blood (not recorded which). All receptors derive from a woman aged 45-59 years in a cohort exposed to, infected with or recovered from COVID-19 (not recorded which).

The chain couples TRBV15 to TRBJ2-7; 7 positions agree with TRBD1. Trimming cost V 0 bases and J 0 bases; bases outside gene matches: 2. This CDR3 comprises 15 residues. Per germline, CDR1 LNHNV and CDR2 YYDKDF (reference sequence). CDR3 sequence: CATSREDRDSYEQYF. As DNA, the CDR3 is TGTGCCACCAGCAGAGAAGACAGGGACTCCTACGAGCAGTACTTC.

With respect to this clone: A junction end diverges from the germline sequence, so it may reflect a read error. The V and J genes are TRBV7-7 and TRBJ1-4; possible D gene TRBD1, 5 bases. CDR3 size: 15 residues. Germline lookup yields CDR1 SSHAT and CDR2 FNYEAQ (reference sequence). CDR3 residues: CASSSQPGPNEKLFF. CDR3 DNA: TGTGCTAGCAGCTCCCAGCCAGGGCCGAATGAAAAACTGTTTTTT.

This chain joins TRBV4-2 and TRBJ2-7; D is uncertain. Trimming removed 1 base from V and 4 bases from J, with 11 bases in between. Germline loops: CDR1 LGHNA, CDR2 YNFKEQ. The CDR3 is made up of 14 amino acids. In DNA, the CDR3 is TGTGCCAGCAGCCAAGTCCACTCAATATACGAGCAGTACTTC. It yields the protein CASSQVHSIYEQYF.

The V and J genes are TRBV7-9 and TRBJ2-7, with a weak D call TRBD2 (6 bases). The CDR3 covers 14 residues. The germline V gene has CDR1 SEHNR and CDR2 FQNEAQ (reference sequence). The V and J ends lost 0 bases and 4 bases respectively, with 10 bases between them. CDR3 DNA sequence: TGTGCCAGCAGCTTAGCTAGCGGAGGGTACGAGCAGTACTTC. It translates to CASSLASGGYEQYF.

This clone was counted once. The chain employs TRBV29-1 and TRBJ2-3; 11 positions agree with TRBD1. V was clipped by 3 bases and J by 2 bases; unmatched bases: 4. CDR3 length: 15 amino acids. CDR1 is SQVTM, CDR2 ANQGSEA, per germline. This CDR3 is CSVEDRGLFTDTQYF. The CDR3 coding sequence is TGCAGCGTTGAGGACAGGGGGCTTTTCACAGATACGCAGTATTTT.

V and J are TRBV19 and TRBJ1-3; 9 bases match TRBD1. V gave up 6 bases and J gave up 3 bases; unmatched junction bases: 3. The CDR3 runs 14 residues. CDR1 and CDR2 (germline): LNHDA, SQIVND (reference sequence). The CDR3 DNA reads TGTGCCAGTAGCGACAGGGGGAATGGAAACACCATATATTTT. It is translated as CASSDRGNGNTIYF. Based on the CDR3 plus reference TRBV19 and TRBJ1-3, the full variable domain is DGGITQSPKYLFRKEGQNVTLSCEQNLNHDAMYWYRQDPGQGLRLIYYSQIVNDFQKGDIAEGYSVSREKKESFPLTVTSAQKNPTAFYLCASSDRGNGNTIYFGEGSWLTVV.

This chain connects TRBV5-1 to TRBJ2-5; D is possibly TRBD2 (7 bases). The germline V gene encodes CDR1 SGHRS and CDR2 YFSETQ. V was cut by 4 bases and J by 3 bases, with 16 bases left in between. The CDR3 is 15 residues long. The CDR3 protein is CASSLLWGGEETQYF. Written as DNA, the CDR3 is TGCGCCAGCAGCCTCCTATGGGGGGGCGAAGAGACCCAGTACTTC.

The rearrangement joins TRBV7-2 to TRBJ2-5; 7 bases align to TRBD2. The V gene end was trimmed by 5 bases and the J gene end by 4 bases; junction bases not matched to a gene: 10. Germline V gene lookup returns CDR1 SGHTA and CDR2 FQGNSA. The CDR3 spans 15 residues. The CDR3 sequence is CASSTRGGGRETQYF. The CDR3 region has the DNA TGTGCCAGCAGCACGCGGGGCGGGGGACGAGAGACCCAGTACTTC.

The J gene is TRBJ1-6, the V gene TRBV6-2 or TRBV6-3; TRBD1 agrees at 7 bases. The trim removed 4 bases at V and 9 bases at J, leaving 12 bases unmatched. The germline gives CDR1 MNHEY, CDR2 SVGEGT. The CDR3 contains 16 residues. The CDR3 DNA reads as TGTGCCAGCAGTTCCTCTTCAACAGGGGTGGGTTCACCCCTCCACTTT. This encodes CASSSSSTGVGSPLHF.

The V and J genes are TRBV6-5 and TRBJ2-5; the D gene is possibly TRBD1 (7 bases). CDR3 length: 14 amino acids. Between the trimmed V and J ends, which lost 7 bases and 5 bases, there was a span of 17 bases. Looked up from germline, CDR1 is MNHEY and CDR2 is SVGAGI. This CDR3 is CASTQGGYMETQYF. CDR3 sequence (DNA): TGTGCCAGCACCCAGGGGGGCTATATGGAGACCCAGTACTTC.

This rearrangement joins TRBV5-1 to TRBJ1-4; tentatively, D is TRBD1 (5 bases). V was pared by 2 bases and J by 1 base, with 9 bases between. CDR1 is SGHRS and CDR2 is YFSETQ in the germline V gene. The CDR3 length is 15 residues. Here the CDR3 reads CASSLSQGTNEKLFF. As DNA, the CDR3 is TGCGCCAGCAGCTTATCCCAGGGAACTAATGAAAAACTGTTTTTT.